Below, 31 T cell receptor beta chains from the same sample are listed, as sequenced in a study of cytotoxic CD8 clonotypes in ibrutinib-treated CLL listed by TCRdb under 2021. Libraries were built with the immunoSEQ multiplex PCR assay. TCRdb's version of the immuneACCESS table is confined to in-frame rearrangements and falls short of the full clone set. An unresolved V gene accounts for under half of the shortfall where checked; the remainder is of unknown origin. The sample table lists over 40,000 clones, around four fifths of them with a count of one. Together, the top ten hold around 21% of the sample. The time point label corresponds to: less than 30 months on ibrutinib. The specimen comprised PBMCs, sampled after 24 months of ibrutinib treatment. These receptors all stem from a human donor with chronic lymphocytic leukemia.

The chain employs TRBV29-1 and TRBJ2-7; D uncertain. Trimming cost V 3 bases and J 0 bases, with 9 bases left between them. The V gene's germline CDR1 is SQVTM and CDR2 ANQGSEA. The CDR3 is 13 residues long. As DNA, the CDR3 is TGCAGCGTTGAGCGCGAGAGCTCCTACGAGCAGTACTTC. This encodes CSVERESSYEQYF.

The V call is TRBV6-5, the J call TRBJ2-5; 8 nucleotides match TRBD2. Germline V gives CDR1 MNHEY, CDR2 SVGAGI. J was trimmed by 3 bases and V by 2 bases; bases with no gene match: 5. CDR3 length equals 15 residues. The CDR3 reads CASSYRGAGEETQYF. The CDR3 nucleotides are TGTGCCAGCAGTTACCGCGGAGCGGGAGAAGAGACCCAGTACTTC.

This clone was observed a single time. CDR3 protein: CASSFSLRDTGELFF. In DNA form, the CDR3 reads TGTGCCAGCAGCTTCTCTCTGAGAGACACCGGGGAGCTGTTTTTT. The chain couples TRBV11-2 to TRBJ2-2; no clear D. V was clipped by 3 bases and J by 3 bases, with 11 bases between them. Germline-derived CDR1 and CDR2 are SGHAT and FQNNGV. This CDR3 has 15 amino acids.

The J gene is TRBJ2-3, the V gene TRBV29-1; 7 bases are shared with TRBD2. The CDR3 spans 12 residues. Germline V CDR1 and CDR2: SQVTM, ANQGSEA. Trimming cost V 3 bases and J 8 bases; bases outside gene matches: 5. The CDR3 nucleotides read TGCAGCGTTGAGCTTGGGAGGGCTACGCAGTATTTT. It codes for CSVELGRATQYF.

The chain employs TRBV7-9 and TRBJ2-3; 7 positions agree with TRBD2. Trimming removed 6 bases from V and 10 bases from J; junction bases left unmatched: 7. Germline loops: CDR1 SEHNR, CDR2 FQNEAQ (reference sequence). This CDR3 has 12 residues. The CDR3 DNA follows: TGTGCCAGCAGGTCGGGGGGTCTTTCGCAGTATTTT. It translates to CASRSGGLSQYF.

This chain links TRBV4-3 with TRBJ2-1; 8 bases line up with TRBD2. The V and J ends lost 3 bases and 5 bases, in that order; junction bases with no gene match: 6. The CDR3 loop spans 15 amino acids. The V gene's germline CDR1 is LGHNA and CDR2 YSLEER. CDR3 coding DNA: TGCGCCAGCAGCCAGCTAACTAGCGGAAACAATGAGCAGTTCTTC. Protein sequence: CASSQLTSGNNEQFF.

Only one count was recorded for this clone. The chain recombines TRBV19 with TRBJ2-7; TRBD1 matches at 11 bases. The CDR3 covers 15 residues. Germline V gives CDR1 LNHDA, CDR2 SQIVND (reference sequence). V lost 4 bases and J lost 6; bases outside the gene matches: 8. The CDR3 spells CASSTQDRGLSEQYF. The DNA of the CDR3 is TGTGCCAGTAGTACTCAGGACAGGGGGCTGAGCGAGCAGTACTTC.

The V and J genes are TRBV14 and TRBJ1-3, with D uncertain. The V gene's germline CDR1 is SGHDN and CDR2 FVKESK. This CDR3 is built from 18 residues. V lost 4 bases and J 0 bases, leaving 19 bases between the germline ends. CDR3 protein: CASSRRSGQAFSGNTIYF. The CDR3 DNA is TGTGCCAGCAGCCGAAGAAGCGGGCAGGCCTTCTCTGGAAACACCATATATTTT. The full variable domain, its missing parts supplied by reference TRBV14 and TRBJ1-3, is EAGVTQFPSHSVIEKGQTVTLRCDPISGHDNLYWYRRVMGKEIKFLLHFVKESKQDESGMPNNRFLAERTGGTYSTLKVQPAELEDSGVYFCASSRRSGQAFSGNTIYFGEGSWLTVV.

V is TRBV5-6 and J is TRBJ2-1, with 9 nucleotides matching TRBD2. CDR1 and CDR2 from the germline V gene are SGHDT and YYEEEE. J lost 8 bases, V lost 0 bases, and 9 bases had no gene match. This CDR3 contains 16 residues. The CDR3 region is CASSLVVLAGLDEQFF. CDR3 nucleotides: TGTGCCAGCAGCTTGGTAGTACTAGCGGGTCTCGATGAGCAGTTCTTC.

This rearrangement joins TRBV15 to TRBJ2-3; TRBD2 matches 10 bases. Germline CDR1 and CDR2: LNHNV and YYDKDF (reference sequence). The CDR3 covers 15 residues. V lost 11 bases and J lost 5; bases outside the gene matches: 13. The chain's CDR3 is CASRGLAGVKDTQYF. The CDR3, as DNA: TGTGCCTCCCGGGGGCTAGCGGGAGTAAAAGATACGCAGTATTTT.

This clone was counted once. This CDR3 is CASSRLASSGTHSAGDTQYF. In DNA, the CDR3 is TGTGCCAGTAGTCGGTTGGCGTCTAGCGGGACCCACTCAGCGGGAGATACGCAGTATTTT. The chain combines TRBV19 with TRBJ2-3, with 9 bases lining up with TRBD2. Per the germline V gene, CDR1 is LNHDA and CDR2 is SQIVND (reference sequence). CDR3 length: 20 amino acids. The ends lost 5 bases at V and 5 bases at J; junction bases unmatched: 23. The full variable domain, in which reference TRBV19 and TRBJ2-3 provide the parts outside the CDR3, is DGGITQSPKYLFRKEGQNVTLSCEQNLNHDAMYWYRQDPGQGLRLIYYSQIVNDFQKGDIAEGYSVSREKKESFPLTVTSAQKNPTAFYLCASSRLASSGTHSAGDTQYFGPGTRLTVL.

In its sample, this clone was seen a few times. The same CDR3 is also encoded by other DNA sequences in this sample. The chain has TRBV4-3 and TRBJ1-5, with 10 bases aligning to TRBD1. CDR3 length equals 15 residues. J lost 6 bases, V lost 0 bases, and 2 bases had no gene match. Germline V gene sequence: CDR1 LGHNA, CDR2 YSLEER. Written as DNA, the CDR3 is TGCGCCAGCAGCCAAGATCGGACAGGGGGTCAGCCCCAGCATTTT. Translation: CASSQDRTGGQPQHF.

This rearrangement joins TRBV18 to TRBJ2-1, with TRBD2 identical over 8 bases. The V gene end was trimmed by 2 bases and the J gene end by 7 bases; junction bases not matched to a gene: 13. The CDR3 sequence is 17 residues long. Germline CDR1 KGHSH, CDR2 LQKENI. The CDR3 reads CASSPSSGTRGLNEQFF. CDR3 nucleotides: TGTGCCAGCTCACCATCGTCCGGGACTAGGGGATTAAATGAGCAGTTCTTC.

The chain is built from TRBV6-1 and TRBJ2-3; 12 bases agree with TRBD2. The CDR3 has 15 amino acids. Trimming at V came to 10 bases and at J to 4 bases, leaving 9 bases not matched to a gene. Germline loops: CDR1 MNHNS, CDR2 SASEGT. The CDR3: CAITRASGRADTQYF. As DNA, the CDR3 is TGTGCCATCACGAGGGCTAGCGGGAGGGCAGATACGCAGTATTTT.

This clone appeared once. The J gene is TRBJ2-7, the V gene TRBV11-2; D may be TRBD1 (6 bases). This CDR3 contains 18 residues. Per the germline V gene, CDR1 is SGHAT and CDR2 is FQNNGV. Trimming removed 4 bases from V and 1 base from J, with 23 bases in between. The CDR3, as DNA: TGTGCCAGCAGCTCCCTCAGCCTTAGACAGGTTTCTTCCTACGAGCAGTACTTC. Amino acids: CASSSLSLRQVSSYEQYF. Full variable domain (outside the CDR3, taken from reference TRBV11-2 and TRBJ2-7): EAGVAQSPRYKIIEKRQSVAFWCNPISGHATLYWYQQILGQGPKLLIQFQNNGVVDDSQLPKDRFSAERLKGVDSTLKIQPAKLEDSAVYLCASSSLSLRQVSSYEQYFGPGTRLTVT.

This sequence joins TRBV7-9 and TRBJ2-5; D is possibly TRBD1 (6 bases). The germline V and J ends were trimmed by 3 bases and 5 bases, with 19 bases remaining between them. Germline V CDR1 and CDR2: SEHNR, FQNEAQ (reference sequence). CDR3 length equals 16 residues. The CDR3 reads CASSFTTQQGGETQYF. Here the CDR3 DNA reads TGTGCCAGCAGCTTCACAACCCAACAGGGCGGGGAGACCCAGTACTTC.

The chain carries TRBV5-1 and TRBJ1-1, with D perhaps TRBD1 (5 bases). CDR1 is SGHRS, CDR2 YFSETQ, per germline. This CDR3 spans 16 amino acids. V lost 4 bases and J 3 bases, leaving 19 bases between the germline ends. The CDR3 nucleotides read TGCGCCAGCAGCCCAGCCCAGGGAGGAGAGGACACTGAAGCTTTCTTT. Translated, it gives CASSPAQGGEDTEAFF.

CDR3 sequence (DNA): TGTGCCAGCAGTTACGGGTTAGCCGGAAGCGATGAGCAGTTCTTC. Its protein is CASSYGLAGSDEQFF. V gene TRBV6-5 combines with J gene TRBJ2-1; D uncertain. The CDR3 sequence is 15 residues long. The germline gives CDR1 MNHEY, CDR2 SVGAGI. V lost 2 bases to trimming and J lost 8 bases, with 16 bases between them.

The chain carries TRBV5-4 and TRBJ2-5; D is undetermined. This CDR3 region has 14 residues. Germline CDR1 is SGHNT and CDR2 is YYREEE (reference sequence). V was clipped by 3 bases and J by 1 base, with 10 bases between them. In nucleotides, the CDR3 is TGTGCCAGCAGCTCCGGGCGGACCCAAGAGACCCAGTACTTC. This gives the protein CASSSGRTQETQYF.

This clone has only one observation. This chain connects TRBV5-1 to TRBJ2-1; no definite D call. The CDR3 is 14 amino acids. V lost 0 bases and J 3 bases, leaving 7 bases between the germline ends. In germline, CDR1 is SGHRS, CDR2 YFSETQ. CDR3 sequence reads: CASSLVAYYNEQFF. As DNA, the CDR3 is TGCGCCAGCAGCTTGGTGGCCTACTACAATGAGCAGTTCTTC.

This chain links TRBV19 with TRBJ2-7; D might be TRBD2 (6 bases). The ends were cut back, 7 bases at V and 2 bases at J, with 15 bases in the middle. This CDR3 is built from 14 residues. Germline V lookup: CDR1 LNHDA, CDR2 SQIVND (reference sequence). CDR3 sequence (DNA): TGTGCCAGTAAAATAGGTACGGGAGCCTACGAGCAGTACTTC. Its protein product is CASKIGTGAYEQYF.

This clone was detected once. V gene TRBV7-3 combines with J gene TRBJ2-3, with TRBD2 matching 8 bases. The germline V gene has CDR1 SGHTA and CDR2 FQGTGA. V lost 2 bases, J lost 0 bases, and 1 base stayed unmatched. The CDR3 is 15 residues long. The CDR3 here is CASSLPSGSTDTQYF. CDR3 sequence (DNA): TGTGCCAGCAGCTTACCTAGCGGGAGCACAGATACGCAGTATTTT. Complete variable domain (other parts from reference TRBV7-3 and TRBJ2-3): GAGVSQTPSNKVTEKGKYVELRCDPISGHTALYWYRQSLGQGPEFLIYFQGTGAADDSGLPNDRFFAVRPEGSVSTLKIQRTERGDSAVYLCASSLPSGSTDTQYFGPGTRLTVL.

The CDR3 is CAISERTGVNEQFF. In DNA, the CDR3 is TGTGCCATCAGTGAAAGGACAGGGGTCAATGAGCAGTTCTTC. The V gene is TRBV10-3, the J gene TRBJ2-1; 9 nucleotides agree with TRBD1. Losses at the gene ends were 3 bases for V and 6 bases for J; bases not matched to a gene: 3. This CDR3 is built from 14 residues. Germline loops: CDR1 ENHRY, CDR2 SYGVKD.

This rearrangement joins TRBV11-2 to TRBJ2-7, with D maybe TRBD2 (5 bases). The V end was cut by 0 bases, the J end by 2 bases, with 17 bases between. Looked up from germline, CDR1 is SGHAT and CDR2 is FQNNGV. The CDR3 is made up of 17 amino acids. CDR3 in amino acids: CASSLDPLSGETYEQYF. For the CDR3, the DNA is TGTGCCAGCAGCTTAGATCCTTTGAGCGGTGAGACCTACGAGCAGTACTTC.

The chain combines TRBV27 with TRBJ2-1, with 9 bases identical to TRBD1. J lost 8 bases, V lost 11 bases, and 13 bases had no gene match. The CDR3 loop spans 14 amino acids. Germline assignment: CDR1 MNHEY and CDR2 SMNVEV (reference sequence). The CDR3 region has the DNA TGTGCCTCCGAAGGGGGGACAGGGATTCATGAGCAGTTCTTC. It translates to CASEGGTGIHEQFF.

The chain links TRBV2 to TRBJ2-7; TRBD2 aligns across 7 bases. Trimming at V came to 6 bases and at J to 5 bases, leaving 10 bases not matched to a gene. The CDR3 covers 14 residues. CDR1 and CDR2 (germline): SNHLY, FYNNEI. The CDR3 coding sequence is TGTGCCAGCAGCGTCGGACTAGTTACAGACGAGCAGTACTTC. Protein: CASSVGLVTDEQYF.

This clone was observed a few times. The CDR3 region is CASSFAENTEAFF. CDR3 coding DNA: TGTGCCAGCAGCTTTGCCGAGAACACTGAAGCTTTCTTT. The chain couples TRBV14 to TRBJ1-1; D remains unclear. Trimming cost V 5 bases and J 1 base, with 8 bases left between them. This CDR3 has 13 residues. CDR1 SGHDN and CDR2 FVKESK come from the germline V gene.

The rearrangement links TRBV5-4 to TRBJ2-2, with TRBD2 matching 16 bases. The CDR3 loop spans 18 amino acids. Germline V gene data show CDR1 as SGHNT and CDR2 as YYREEE (reference sequence). V gave up 4 bases and J gave up 4 bases; unmatched junction bases: 7. CDR3 residues: CASSPGTSGRAGTGELFF. The CDR3 DNA reads as TGTGCCAGCAGCCCTGGGACTAGCGGGAGGGCGGGCACCGGGGAGCTGTTTTTT.

The chain recombines TRBV7-6 with TRBJ2-2, with a tentative D call TRBD1 (5 bases). The germline V and J ends were trimmed by 5 bases and 0 bases, with 13 bases remaining between them. CDR1 and CDR2 from the germline V gene are SGHVS and FNYEAQ. The CDR3 is made up of 16 amino acids. The DNA of the CDR3 is TGTGCCAGCAGCCTATTGCAGGGCGCGAACACCGGGGAGCTGTTTTTT. This translates into CASSLLQGANTGELFF. Combining the CDR3 with reference TRBV7-6 and TRBJ2-2 gives the whole variable domain GAGVSQSPRYKVTKRGQDVALRCDPISGHVSLYWYRQALGQGPEFLTYFNYEAQQDKSGLPNDRFSAERPEGSISTLTIQRTEQRDSAMYRCASSLLQGANTGELFFGEGSRLTVL.

V usage is TRBV5-4 and J usage is TRBJ2-7; perhaps TRBD2 as D (5 bases). V shed 5 bases and J shed 3 bases, with 9 bases lying between them. Germline V gene lookup returns CDR1 SGHNT and CDR2 YYREEE (reference sequence). This CDR3 is 12 amino acids long. CDR3 amino acids: CASSSDYYEQYF. The CDR3 DNA sequence: TGTGCCAGCAGTTCCGACTACTACGAGCAGTACTTC.

This chain uses TRBV9 with TRBJ2-7; the match to TRBD2 covers 9 bases. With 4 bases clipped from V and 2 bases from J, the junction kept 7 bases outside the gene matches. This CDR3 spans 15 amino acids. The germline gives CDR1 SGDLS, CDR2 YYNGEE. CDR3 bases: TGTGCCAGCAGCCCACCGACTAGCGGCCCCTACGAGCAGTACTTC. Protein: CASSPPTSGPYEQYF.